The 8 T cell receptor beta chains given below trace back to one sample, sequenced in a study of CD8 T cells in Susac syndrome. With random hexamers, reverse transcription was performed on roughly 0.5 to 1 ug of RNA. TCRdb re-called the immunoSEQ multiplex PCR reads with MiXCR, one entry per CDR3 protein. The sample records fewer than 85,000 distinct CDR3 sequences, roughly 95% being singletons. The sequencing sample was made of CD8+ T cells from PBMCs. The receptors were gathered from a human donor with Susac syndrome.

V gene TRBV9 combines with J gene TRBJ1-2; tentatively, D is TRBD1 (5 bases). Germline lookup yields CDR1 SGDLS and CDR2 YYNGEE. The V and J ends lost 3 bases and 5 bases respectively, with 17 bases between them. The CDR3 covers 15 residues. The CDR3 DNA is TGTGCCAGCAGCGCCCGACAGATCCCTAGTTATGGCTACACCTTC. This sequence encodes CASSARQIPSYGYTF. The full variable domain, its missing parts supplied by reference TRBV9 and TRBJ1-2, is DSGVTQTPKHLITATGQRVTLRCSPRSGDLSVYWYQQSLDQGLQFLIQYYNGEERAKGNILERFSAQQFPDLHSELNLSSLELGDSALYFCASSARQIPSYGYTFGSGTRLTVV.

The chain couples TRBV14 to TRBJ2-3, with TRBD1 as a possible D gene (6 bases). Per the germline V gene, CDR1 is SGHDN and CDR2 is FVKESK. The CDR3 sequence is 15 residues long. With 0 bases removed from V and 4 bases from J, the gap between germline ends came to 11 bases. This CDR3 reads CASSQDRGVADTQYF. The CDR3 DNA sequence: TGTGCCAGCAGCCAAGACAGGGGTGTAGCAGATACGCAGTATTTT.

The chain employs TRBV20-1 and TRBJ2-1; 8 nucleotides match TRBD1. The trim removed 6 bases at V and 4 bases at J, leaving 8 bases unmatched. Germline CDR1 DFQATT, CDR2 SNEGSKA (reference sequence). The CDR3 runs to 14 residues. The CDR3 nucleotides are TGCAGTGCCCCGGGACAGGCGACATACAATGAGCAGTTCTTC. Encoded protein: CSAPGQATYNEQFF.

CDR3 sequence reads: CASSYSPPDTQYF. The CDR3 DNA follows: TGTGCCAGCAGTTACTCACCGCCCGATACGCAGTATTTT. The chain recombines TRBV6-6 with TRBJ2-3; the D is unclear. The CDR3 is made up of 13 amino acids. Trimming pared 0 bases from V and 6 bases from J, leaving 7 bases between. In germline, CDR1 is MNHNY, CDR2 SVGAGI (reference sequence).

This chain uses TRBV5-6 with TRBJ1-1, with D perhaps TRBD1 (5 bases). The V end lost 7 bases, the J end lost 1 base, and 8 bases lay between the germline ends. The CDR3 spans 12 residues. Germline values: CDR1 SGHDT, CDR2 YYEEEE. CDR3 loop: CASGQGNTEAFF. For the CDR3, the DNA is TGTGCCAGCGGCCAGGGGAACACTGAAGCTTTCTTT.

The chain carries TRBV15 and TRBJ1-4, with TRBD1 matching 8 bases. J lost 8 bases, V lost 1 base, and 9 bases had no gene match. The CDR3 is made up of 16 amino acids. Germline CDR1 is LNHNV and CDR2 is YYDKDF (reference sequence). CDR3 DNA: TGTGCCACCAGCAGAGCCCTGGACAGGGCGGGCGAAAAACTGTTTTTT. Translated: CATSRALDRAGEKLFF.

J is TRBJ1-1 and V is TRBV28; D not resolved. The CDR3 is 14 residues long. Per the germline V gene, CDR1 is MDHEN and CDR2 is SYDVKM. V dropped 4 bases and J dropped 5 bases, with 14 bases sitting between them. In DNA, the CDR3 is TGTGCCAGCAGTTCAAGAAAAACGGGTACTGAAGCTTTCTTT. Its translation: CASSSRKTGTEAFF.

V and J are TRBV30 and TRBJ1-1; TRBD1 might be the D (5 bases). CDR3 length: 19 amino acids. Germline lookup yields CDR1 GTSNPN and CDR2 SVGIG (reference sequence). The V end was cut by 0 bases, the J end by 0 bases, with 23 bases between. In DNA form, the CDR3 reads TGTGCCTGGAGTGTACCGGGACTCAAGCCTTCCTTGCTGAACACTGAAGCTTTCTTT. Translating gives CAWSVPGLKPSLLNTEAFF.